Included here is one T cell receptor beta chain sequence, with context. Its target antigen remains unknown. No base qualities exist here, and no much larger clone lies one base off it. Patients with a history of autoimmune disease or receiving systemic immunosuppression were excluded from the trial. In every dose cohort, peripheral blood was drawn for TCR sequencing at baseline, cycle 4 day 1, and cycle 7 day 1. Samples came from an open-label, multicenter, first-in-human phase I dose-escalation trial of ivuxolimab. The trial enrolled adults with locally advanced or metastatic head and neck squamous cell, hepatocellular, melanoma or renal cell carcinoma. Before TCR sequencing, CD4+ T cells and CD8+ T cells from peripheral blood were sorted into separate populations. The data were obtained in a study of OX40 agonist ivuxolimab in advanced cancers. About the investigation overall: Ivuxolimab was an agonistic, fully human IgG2 monoclonal antibody directed against OX40 (CD134), a costimulatory receptor. Partial responses occurred in three dose-escalation patients, of whom one had hepatocellular carcinoma and two had cutaneous melanoma. In the dose-escalation cohort, 70% to 85% of patients were male, and the mean age was around 65 years with a range of about 23 to 79. Prior anti-PD-1, anti-PD-L1 or anti-CTLA-4 therapy was permitted, and checkpoint inhibitors had been received by roughly two fifths of dose-escalation patients. Peripheral TCRbeta sequencing aimed to test whether ivuxolimab altered TCR sequence diversity and caused clonal T-cell expansion. The paper covers the monotherapy dose-escalation part of the phase I ivuxolimab trial, which included N of about 56 patients. Among the roughly 52 dose-escalation patients, about 20 had hepatocellular carcinoma, roughly 15 melanoma, 9 renal cell carcinoma and 9 head and neck cancer. Intravenous ivuxolimab was administered to patients every 2 weeks at six dose levels: 0.01, 0.1, 0.3, 1.5, 3 and 10 mg/kg. Broader findings and caveats from the paper: In partial responders in the 0.1-3.0 mg/kg groups, normalized peripheral clonal expansion was found to be among the lowest, especially among CD8+ T cells. At doses of 0.1 to 3.0 mg/kg, clonal expansion of both CD4+ and CD8+ blood T cells was observed from baseline to week 6. Antigen specificity was not determined for the clonally expanded peripheral T cells. After ivuxolimab, expanded clones were on average more numerous among CD8+ T cells than among CD4+ T cells. Low levels of normalized T-cell clonal expansion were also seen in some patients who did not respond.

Genomic DNA was isolated from the sorted cells so that the TCRbeta CDR3 region could be sequenced. The immunoSEQ Assay was used for sequencing of TCRbeta CDR3 regions. TCRdb mirrors the immuneACCESS table, restricted to in-frame sequences. Some clones are absent from its copies; in checked studies, under half trace to an unresolved V gene, and the reason for the others is unknown. The sample yields approximately 76,000 clones; nearly 95% were counted once. 11% of the sample lies in the top ten. The cysteine opens and the phenylalanine closes a CDR3 of 15 amino acids. The read is trimmed to its CDR3 DNA, 45 bases read in frame from base 1. Taken from the germline V gene, the CDR1 and CDR2 loops are LGHNA and YNFKEQ. V is shortened by 4 bases, J by 2 bases, and the region joining them spans 14 bases.

Specimen: CD4+ or CD8+ T cells sorted from blood, collected in a trial of the OX40 agonist ivuxolimab. This chain joins TRBV4-2 to TRBJ1-2; TRBD1 might be the D gene, on 5 matching bases. The clonotype originates from an adult with an advanced solid tumor such as melanoma, head and neck, liver or kidney cancer. The DNA sequence is TGTGCCAGCAGCCCGGGGGTCGGGGGGAACTATGGCTACACCTTC. Translated, this is CASSPGVGGNYGYTF.